A selection of T cell receptor beta chains follows, all from one sample in a study of T-cell reconstitution after alpha-beta-depleted transplantation in children. Each CDR3 protein gets one entry after TCRdb re-called the PCR reads with MiXCR. Seen here are approximately 1,000,000 distinct CDR3 sequences, about 26% observed once, and the top ten hold approximately 30%. The sample here was PBMCs, mostly from graft donor cells, taken 360 days after TCRalphabeta/CD19-depleted stem cell transplant. Receptors originate from a boy under two years old who had a stem cell transplant for SCID, so the T cells may come from the graft donor. Each CDR3 is given with its conserved first and last residue. A D gene is named only where the DNA matches it firmly. The size entry is marked missing in some rows and otherwise reads once, few, many or a size class.

j_gene: TRBJ2-3
d_gene: .
abundance: .
v_gene: TRBV20-1
CDR3nt: TGCAGTGCTAGAGACTTAGGGGGCACAGATACGCAGTATTTT
CDR3aa: CSARDLGGTDTQYF

j_gene: TRBJ2-7
d_gene: .
abundance: .
v_gene: TRBV3-1
CDR3nt: TGTGCCAGCAGCCAGGTCGGCCACGAGCAGTACTTC
CDR3aa: CASSQVGHEQYF

j_gene: TRBJ2-3
d_gene: .
abundance: few
v_gene: TRBV21-1
CDR3nt: TGTGCCAGCATCACTAGCGGGGATACTAATACGCAGTATTTT
CDR3aa: CASITSGDTNTQYF

j_gene: TRBJ1-1
d_gene: .
abundance: few
v_gene: TRBV6-5
CDR3nt: TGTGCCAGCAGTTACGACGGGGTCGGGAACACTGAAGCTTTCTTT
CDR3aa: CASSYDGVGNTEAFF

j_gene: TRBJ2-1
d_gene: .
abundance: few
v_gene: TRBV4-3
CDR3nt: TGCGCCAGCAGCCAGGCCGGGTCCCTGCATGAGCAGTTCTTC
CDR3aa: CASSQAGSLHEQFF

j_gene: TRBJ2-5
d_gene: .
abundance: .
v_gene: TRBV20-1
CDR3nt: TGCAGTGCTACAAAAGCCCCCGGGGGAGAGACCCAGTACTTC
CDR3aa: CSATKAPGGETQYF

j_gene: TRBJ1-2
d_gene: .
abundance: .
v_gene: TRBV5-1
CDR3nt: TGCGCCAGCAGCTTGGATAGGCAGGGACCTGGCTACACCTTC
CDR3aa: CASSLDRQGPGYTF

j_gene: TRBJ2-1
d_gene: .
abundance: .
v_gene: TRBV28
CDR3nt: TGTGCCAGCCTAAATACGAACAGCTACAATGAGCAGTTCTTC
CDR3aa: CASLNTNSYNEQFF

j_gene: TRBJ2-7
d_gene: TRBD2
abundance: .
v_gene: TRBV28
CDR3nt: TGTGCCAGCAGACCTGGACTAGCCTCCCGACTCGAGCAGTACTTC
CDR3aa: CASRPGLASRLEQYF

j_gene: TRBJ2-1
d_gene: TRBD1
abundance: .
v_gene: TRBV29-1
CDR3nt: TGCAGCTGCGAGAACGGACAGGGGTTTTACAATGAGCAGTTCTTC
CDR3aa: CSCENGQGFYNEQFF

j_gene: TRBJ2-1
d_gene: .
abundance: .
v_gene: TRBV12-3/TRBV12-4
CDR3nt: TGTGCCAGCAGTTTAGGAGACAGGCGCAACAATGAGCAGTTCTTC
CDR3aa: CASSLGDRRNNEQFF

j_gene: TRBJ2-7
d_gene: TRBD1
abundance: many
v_gene: TRBV7-9
CDR3nt: TGTGCCAGCAGCTCTGGGACAGGTGGCACCTACGAGCAGTACTTC
CDR3aa: CASSSGTGGTYEQYF

j_gene: TRBJ2-6
d_gene: .
abundance: .
v_gene: TRBV11-1
CDR3nt: TGTGCCAGCAGCTGGATAGGGGCCAACGTCCTGACTTTC
CDR3aa: CASSWIGANVLTF

j_gene: TRBJ1-1
d_gene: .
abundance: few
v_gene: TRBV29-1
CDR3nt: TGCAGCGGATTGCGGTCAGGGAACACTGAAGCTTTCTTT
CDR3aa: CSGLRSGNTEAFF

j_gene: TRBJ2-5
d_gene: .
abundance: few
v_gene: TRBV20-1
CDR3nt: TGCAGTGCCCGAAAGGGGGGGGGGGAGACCCAGTACTTC
CDR3aa: CSARKGGGETQYF

j_gene: TRBJ2-7
d_gene: .
abundance: .
v_gene: TRBV5-1
CDR3nt: TGCGCCAGCAGCTTGTTTCGTGGGGACAAGACCTACGAGCAGTACTTC
CDR3aa: CASSLFRGDKTYEQYF

j_gene: TRBJ2-5
d_gene: .
abundance: few
v_gene: TRBV21-1
CDR3nt: TGTGCCAGCAGCAAAGAAGGAGACTTACTCTGGATCAGGAAAGAGACCCAGTACTTC
CDR3aa: CASSKEGDLLWIRKETQYF

j_gene: TRBJ2-7
d_gene: TRBD1
abundance: few
v_gene: TRBV20-1
CDR3nt: TGCAGTGCTAGGGGACAGGGAAGTTCCTACGAGCAGTACTTC
CDR3aa: CSARGQGSSYEQYF

j_gene: TRBJ2-7
d_gene: TRBD1
abundance: .
v_gene: TRBV5-1
CDR3nt: TGCGCCAGCAGGGCCGGGACAGGGGGCTACGAGCAGTACTTC
CDR3aa: CASRAGTGGYEQYF

j_gene: TRBJ2-3
d_gene: .
abundance: .
v_gene: TRBV6-2/TRBV6-3
CDR3nt: TGTGCCAGCAGTTACGACGGGCTCTCCACAGATACGCAGTATTTT
CDR3aa: CASSYDGLSTDTQYF

j_gene: TRBJ1-5
d_gene: .
abundance: .
v_gene: TRBV9
CDR3nt: TGTGCCAGCAGCGTAGATCGGCAGCCCCAGCATTTT
CDR3aa: CASSVDRQPQHF

j_gene: TRBJ2-3
d_gene: .
abundance: few
v_gene: TRBV27
CDR3nt: TGTGCCAGCAGTCTGGTTTTGCCTGGAGATACGCAGTATTTT
CDR3aa: CASSLVLPGDTQYF

j_gene: TRBJ2-7
d_gene: TRBD2
abundance: .
v_gene: TRBV5-1
CDR3nt: TGCGCCAGCAGCCACGGGACTAGGATGATTTACGAGCAGTACTTC
CDR3aa: CASSHGTRMIYEQYF

j_gene: TRBJ2-1
d_gene: .
abundance: .
v_gene: TRBV11-2
CDR3nt: TGTGCCAGCAGCTTATTGTTGGGGCAGTTCTTC
CDR3aa: CASSLLLGQFF

j_gene: TRBJ2-3
d_gene: .
abundance: few
v_gene: TRBV24-1
CDR3nt: TGTGCCACCAGTGACCACACAGGGTATCCTCCGAATACGCAGTATTTT
CDR3aa: CATSDHTGYPPNTQYF

j_gene: TRBJ2-7
d_gene: .
abundance: few
v_gene: TRBV21-1
CDR3nt: TGTGCCAGCAGCCCCATGGGAGGGAGCGAGCAGTACTTC
CDR3aa: CASSPMGGSEQYF

j_gene: TRBJ1-5
d_gene: TRBD1
abundance: .
v_gene: TRBV20-1
CDR3nt: TGCAGTGCAGGACAGGGGCATCAGCCCCAGCATTTT
CDR3aa: CSAGQGHQPQHF